The 23 T cell receptor beta chains below all came from one sample that was sequenced in a study of persistence of HIV-infected CD4 T cells. Antigens of these TCRs are unknown. The immunoSEQ assay was version 4, run in survey mode. TCRdb keeps only in-frame clones here, not all; method: immunoSEQ multiplex PCR. This table has 40,000 to 45,000 clones, about 89% appearing once. Nonspecific anti-CD3/anti-CD28 bead stimulation represents the broad CD4+ T cell repertoire. CD4+ T cells upregulating both CD40 ligand and CD69 were sorted as responding cells. Material: CD4+ T cells sorted from PBMCs after roughly 18-hour stimulation, obtained from a patient who received antiretroviral therapy. These receptors came from an adult man with HIV who was CMV-seropositive.

This chain links TRBV27 with TRBJ2-3; TRBD2 matches at 13 bases. Germline V gene sequence: CDR1 MNHEY, CDR2 SMNVEV (reference sequence). V dropped 6 bases and J dropped 5; count of bases not matched to a gene: 11. The CDR3 extends over 17 amino acids. This CDR3 is CASRPRGLAGPEDTQYF. For the CDR3, the DNA is TGTGCCAGCAGACCTAGGGGACTAGCGGGGCCCGAAGATACGCAGTATTTT.

The chain joins TRBV27 to TRBJ1-5; TRBD1 matches 7 bases. V shed 6 bases and J 2 bases; nucleotides not matched to a gene: 4. The CDR3 contains 14 residues. Germline assignment: CDR1 MNHEY and CDR2 SMNVEV (reference sequence). The CDR3 reads CASRRTGGNQPQHF. In nucleotides, the CDR3 is TGTGCCAGCAGGAGAACAGGGGGCAATCAGCCCCAGCATTTT.

In DNA, the CDR3 is TGCGCCAGCAGCCTAAGACCCGGACAGAGCCCAGAAAAACTGTTTTTT. Translated, it gives CASSLRPGQSPEKLFF. V and J are TRBV4-1 and TRBJ1-4; maybe TRBD1 (6 bases). Germline CDR1 reads MGHRA; CDR2 reads YSYEKL. The CDR3 extends over 16 amino acids. The V gene lost 4 bases and the J gene lost 8 bases, with 20 bases spanning the gap.

The rearrangement joins TRBV7-2 to TRBJ1-1; a weak D match, TRBD1 (6 bases). V was shortened by 4 bases and J by 2 bases, with 11 bases between the two germline ends. The CDR3 has 14 amino acids. The germline gives CDR1 SGHTA, CDR2 FQGNSA. In DNA, the CDR3 is TGTGCCAGCAGCTGGGGACAAACCAACACTGAAGCTTTCTTT. Protein sequence: CASSWGQTNTEAFF. Filled out from reference TRBV7-2 and TRBJ1-1, the complete variable domain reads GAGVSQSPSNKVTEKGKDVELRCDPISGHTALYWYRQSLGQGLEFLIYFQGNSAPDKSGLPSDRFSAERTGGSVSTLTIQRTQQEDSAVYLCASSWGQTNTEAFFGQGTRLTVV.

V and J are TRBV25-1 and TRBJ1-4; maybe TRBD1 (5 bases). The CDR3 covers 16 residues. V was cut by 3 bases and J by 10 bases, with 21 bases left in between. CDR1 is MGHDK and CDR2 is SYGVNS in the germline V gene. Here the CDR3 reads CASSDLSTEDFGKLFF. The CDR3 coding sequence is TGTGCCAGCAGTGACCTGTCGACAGAGGACTTCGGAAAACTGTTTTTT.

The gene calls are TRBV20-1 and TRBJ1-5; D is possibly TRBD1 (6 bases). Between the trimmed V and J ends, which lost 3 bases and 2 bases, there was a span of 11 bases. CDR1 DFQATT and CDR2 SNEGSKA come from the germline V gene (reference sequence). The CDR3 length is 14 residues. The CDR3: CSASSGEGNQPQHF. In nucleotides, the CDR3 is TGCAGTGCTAGTTCAGGGGAGGGCAATCAGCCCCAGCATTTT.

The chain carries TRBV7-2 and TRBJ2-1; D remains ambiguous. CDR1 is SGHTA, CDR2 FQGNSA, per germline. Deletions cut 3 bases from V and 0 bases from J, with 9 bases between. There are 15 residues in the CDR3. The CDR3: CASSLAPSSYNEQFF. The CDR3 DNA sequence: TGTGCCAGCAGCTTGGCACCGAGCTCCTACAATGAGCAGTTCTTC.

This sequence joins TRBV6-6 and TRBJ1-3; D perhaps matches TRBD1 (6 bases). The germline V and J ends were trimmed by 5 bases and 0 bases, with 14 bases remaining between them. The CDR3 is made up of 16 amino acids. Germline V CDR1 and CDR2: MNHNY, SVGAGI (reference sequence). The CDR3 protein is CASSPDGGLSGNTIYF. The DNA of the CDR3 is TGTGCCAGCAGTCCCGACGGGGGCCTCTCTGGAAACACCATATATTTT.

The gene calls are TRBV6-5 and TRBJ1-2; no definite D call. From germline, CDR1 is MNHEY and CDR2 SVGAGI. The CDR3 covers 13 residues. V lost 4 bases and J 2 bases, leaving 8 bases between the germline ends. CDR3 DNA: TGTGCCAGCAGTTTAAGTCGAAACTATGGCTACACCTTC. It translates to CASSLSRNYGYTF.

The rearrangement uses TRBV3-1 (or the pseudogene TRBV3-2) and TRBJ2-7, with D perhaps given as TRBD1 or TRBD2 (6 bases each). Trimming took off 0 bases at V and 2 bases at J, with 11 bases between the two ends. The CDR3 contains 15 residues. The V gene's germline CDR1 is LGHDT and CDR2 YNNKEL (reference sequence). This chain's CDR3 is CASSQEKGGPYEQYF. The CDR3 bases are TGTGCCAGCAGCCAAGAGAAAGGGGGGCCCTACGAGCAGTACTTC.

This clone was recorded once. J is TRBJ1-5 and V is TRBV28; D unclear. Looked up from germline, CDR1 is MDHEN and CDR2 is SYDVKM. The V gene lost 5 bases and the J gene lost 4 bases, with 3 bases spanning the gap. The CDR3 has 11 amino acids. CDR3 nucleotides: TGTGCCAGCAGTGGAAATCAGCCCCAGCATTTT. As protein: CASSGNQPQHF.

V usage is TRBV5-5 and J usage is TRBJ2-1, with D perhaps matching TRBD1 (6 bases). The CDR3 spans 15 residues. V gave up 2 bases and J gave up 1 base, with 10 bases separating them. Germline CDR1 and CDR2: SGHKS and YYEKEE (reference sequence). CDR3 DNA: TGTGCCAGCAGCTTAGGTCAGGGGTCCTACAATGAGCAGTTCTTC. Its protein is CASSLGQGSYNEQFF.

The V gene is TRBV2, the J gene TRBJ2-7; maybe TRBD1 (7 bases). V lost 4 bases to trimming and J lost 6 bases, with 22 bases between them. In germline, CDR1 is SNHLY, CDR2 FYNNEI. This CDR3 has 16 residues. CDR3 coding DNA: TGTGCCAGCAGTGTTGGAGGAGGGGGCGCGCTACCCGAGCAGTACTTC. It encodes CASSVGGGGALPEQYF.

This chain uses TRBV9 with TRBJ2-3; weak D call: TRBD2 (7 bases). The CDR3 is 15 amino acids. Germline CDR1 and CDR2: SGDLS and YYNGEE. V lost 7 bases to trimming and J lost 2 bases, with 17 bases between them. The chain's CDR3 is CASGRGGAPTDTQYF. DNA of the CDR3: TGTGCCAGCGGTAGGGGGGGGGCCCCCACAGATACGCAGTATTTT.

CDR3 DNA sequence: TGTGCCAGCAGTTCTAGCGGGGGGGCTGGCGATGAGCAGTTCTTC. Its translation: CASSSSGGAGDEQFF. The chain employs TRBV11-3 and TRBJ2-1; TRBD2 matches at 12 bases. This CDR3 has 15 amino acids. V lost 6 bases and J lost 8; bases outside the gene matches: 8. In germline, CDR1 is SGHNT, CDR2 YENEEA.

In nucleotides, the CDR3 is TGCGCCAGCAGCTGGACAGGGGACACTGAAGCTTTCTTT. As protein: CASSWTGDTEAFF. The J gene is TRBJ1-1, the V gene TRBV5-1; TRBD1 matches at 9 bases. This CDR3 spans 13 amino acids. Looked up from germline, CDR1 is SGHRS and CDR2 is YFSETQ. J lost 3 bases, V lost 3 bases, and 0 bases had no gene match. The variable domain in full, with the rest retrieved from reference TRBV5-1 and TRBJ1-1, is KAGVTQTPRYLIKTRGQQVTLSCSPISGHRSVSWYQQTPGQGLQFLFEYFSETQRNKGNFPGRFSGRQFSNSRSEMNVSTLELGDSALYLCASSWTGDTEAFFGQGTRLTVV.

The rearrangement joins TRBV2 to TRBJ1-2; TRBD1 matches 9 bases. Germline V gives CDR1 SNHLY, CDR2 FYNNEI. V trimming: 6 bases; J trimming: 4 bases; junction bases outside the gene matches: 6. This CDR3 region has 14 residues. The CDR3 region is CASRGDRDSYGYTF. CDR3 nucleotides: TGTGCCAGCAGGGGGGACAGGGACTCCTATGGCTACACCTTC.

The chain recombines TRBV5-5 with TRBJ1-3, with D perhaps TRBD1 (6 bases). From germline, CDR1 is SGHKS and CDR2 YYEKEE (reference sequence). The CDR3 extends over 17 amino acids. The germline V and J ends were trimmed by 4 bases and 6 bases, with 23 bases remaining between them. This CDR3 reads CASSPTYRVIVENTIYF. The DNA of the CDR3 is TGTGCCAGCAGCCCTACATACAGGGTTATCGTTGAAAACACCATATATTTT.

This clone showed up just once. The chain joins TRBV30 to TRBJ1-1, with no clear D. This CDR3 is built from 13 residues. V was cut by 8 bases and J by 8 bases, with 21 bases left in between. Per the germline V gene, CDR1 is GTSNPN and CDR2 is SVGIG (reference sequence). CDR3 region: CAGVEVRRIEAFF. The CDR3, as DNA: TGTGCCGGGGTGGAGGTTCGGCGAATAGAAGCTTTCTTT.

The count of this clone is one. This chain joins TRBV5-1 and TRBJ1-2; TRBD1 agrees at 7 bases. V was clipped by 0 bases and J by 2 bases; unmatched bases: 4. CDR3 length: 15 residues. Per the germline V gene, CDR1 is SGHRS and CDR2 is YFSETQ. The DNA of the CDR3 is TGCGCCAGCAGCTTGGGCCAGGGGGGAAACTATGGCTACACCTTC. It specifies CASSLGQGGNYGYTF.

The chain has TRBV19 and TRBJ1-5; D is undetermined. Germline V gene data show CDR1 as LNHDA and CDR2 as SQIVND (reference sequence). The V and J ends lost 5 bases and 1 base respectively, with 9 bases between them. This CDR3 comprises 14 residues. CDR3 coding DNA: TGTGCCAGTAGTCTGGTGGAAAGCAATCAGCCCCAGCATTTT. It specifies CASSLVESNQPQHF.

This clone was counted between two and nine times. This chain uses TRBV25-1 with TRBJ1-1, with D perhaps matching TRBD1 (5 bases). The length of the CDR3 is 15 residues. CDR1 MGHDK and CDR2 SYGVNS come from the germline V gene. V was clipped by 2 bases and J by 1 base, with 11 bases between them. The CDR3 loop reads CASSEGVTGNTEAFF. The CDR3 nucleotides are TGTGCCAGCAGTGAAGGGGTTACAGGGAACACTGAAGCTTTCTTT.

Here the CDR3 reads CASSLYRGRINEQFF. The DNA for the CDR3 is TGTGCCAGCAGCTTGTACAGGGGGAGAATCAATGAGCAGTTCTTC. The chain recombines TRBV5-8 with TRBJ2-1, with 8 bases lining up with TRBD1. The junction had 6 bases not matched to a gene; V was cut back by 1 base and J by 6 bases. CDR1 and CDR2 from the germline V gene are SGHTS and YDEGEE. This CDR3 comprises 15 residues.